This TCR beta chain came from a study of blood T cell repertoires in COVID-19. About the study: The United States, Italy and Spain provided the acute and convalescent COVID-19 samples.

The table came from immunoSEQ multiplex PCR; TCRdb's copy has only in-frame clones and leaves some out. The sample consists of around 120,000 clones, under 80% of them appearing once. Trimming at V came to 3 bases and at J to 4 bases, leaving 5 bases not matched to a gene. The CDR3 is made up of 13 amino acids. Germline lookup yields CDR1 DFQATT and CDR2 SNEGSKA (reference sequence). This clone was recorded once. The sequencing sample was made of peripheral blood. This chain joins TRBV20-1 and TRBJ1-2; 7 nucleotides agree with TRBD1. This receptor was obtained from a man aged 65 to 85 with active or convalescent COVID-19. The CDR3 spells CSASQGESYGYTF. DNA of the CDR3: TGCAGTGCTAGTCAGGGGGAAAGCTATGGCTACACCTTC.